The 17 T cell receptor beta chains listed next were all sequenced from one sample in a study of blood T cells in healthy people across ages. It was with a sample-barcoded 5' primer and a J-beta primer mix that a second PCR of roughly 7 to 12 cycles was run. A single record per CDR3 protein comes from TCRdb applying MiXCR to the 5' RACE reads. The sample consists of fewer than 2 million distinct CDR3 sequences, about two fifths of them appearing once. The source material was blood. The receptor set was obtained from a human donor in good health.

The rearrangement uses TRBV2 and TRBJ2-4; D perhaps matches TRBD2 (5 bases). The CDR3 is 15 residues long. The V gene lost 10 bases and the J gene lost 0 bases, with 16 bases spanning the gap. CDR1 SNHLY and CDR2 FYNNEI come from the germline V gene. CDR3 bases: TGTGCCACCGGGGAAGGACTCCTAGCCAAAAACATTCAGTACTTC. It is translated as CATGEGLLAKNIQYF.

In its sample, this clonotype was seen a few times. CDR3 amino acids: CSARDIGTGNYEQYF. CDR3 DNA: TGCAGTGCTAGAGATATAGGGACAGGGAACTACGAGCAGTACTTC. J is TRBJ2-7 and V is TRBV20-1; 9 bases map to TRBD1. The germline V gene has CDR1 DFQATT and CDR2 SNEGSKA (reference sequence). This CDR3 has 15 amino acids. V was clipped by 0 bases and J by 3 bases; unmatched bases: 6.

This chain links TRBV4-3 with TRBJ2-7; 10 bases fit TRBD1. CDR3 length: 15 residues. Germline lookup yields CDR1 LGHNA and CDR2 YSLEER. V was pared by 3 bases and J by 3 bases, with 5 bases of the junction left unmatched. The CDR3 is CASSQIGQGGYEQYF. CDR3 nucleotide sequence: TGCGCCAGCAGCCAGATAGGACAGGGGGGCTACGAGCAGTACTTC.

This clonotype was seen a few times. The V and J genes are TRBV5-1 and TRBJ2-3; D is unclear. The CDR3 totals 14 residues. Germline CDR1 SGHRS, CDR2 YFSETQ. V was pared by 3 bases and J by 5 bases, with 13 bases between. The CDR3 reads CASSSNPDRDTQYF. CDR3 nucleotide sequence: TGCGCCAGCAGCTCCAACCCGGACCGAGATACGCAGTATTTT.

V usage is TRBV6-6 and J usage is TRBJ1-1; no firm D call. Trimming pared 5 bases from V and 10 bases from J, leaving 11 bases between. From germline, CDR1 is MNHNY and CDR2 SVGAGI (reference sequence). This CDR3 spans 11 amino acids. The CDR3 coding sequence is TGTGCCAGCAGTCCAGGTCGGGTAGCTTTCTTT. Its protein product is CASSPGRVAFF.

J is TRBJ1-3 and V is TRBV7-2; TRBD1 aligns across 7 bases. Trimming removed 2 bases from V and 2 bases from J; junction bases left unmatched: 6. There are 16 residues in the CDR3. Germline V lookup: CDR1 SGHTA, CDR2 FQGNSA. In nucleotides, the CDR3 is TGTGCCAGCAGCTTAAATCCGCAGGGGGCTGGAAACACCATATATTTT. Its protein product is CASSLNPQGAGNTIYF.

This clonotype was counted only a few times. V usage is TRBV4-3 and J usage is TRBJ2-1, with D tentatively TRBD1 (6 bases). CDR1 is LGHNA and CDR2 is YSLEER in the germline V gene. V gave up 4 bases and J gave up 1 base, with 14 bases separating them. CDR3 length: 16 residues. The CDR3 loop reads CASSRVRGPSYNEQFF. CDR3 nucleotides: TGCGCCAGCAGCCGGGTCAGGGGCCCTTCCTACAATGAGCAGTTCTTC.

This clonotype was seen more than once but under ten times. At one of its ends the junction is not consistent with the germline gene, which may arise from a read error. This chain joins TRBV7-7 and TRBJ2-7; the D is unclear. The CDR3 has 13 amino acids. Germline loops: CDR1 SSHAT, CDR2 FNYEAQ (reference sequence). The CDR3 DNA reads as TGTGCTAGCAGCCAACTTGATGGCTACGAGCAGTACTTC. As protein: CASSQLDGYEQYF.

The genes are TRBV20-1 and TRBJ2-7; TRBD1 is a possible D gene (6 bases). CDR1 is DFQATT and CDR2 is SNEGSKA in the germline V gene (reference sequence). Trimming left V 2 bases short and J 0 bases short, with 17 bases between. This CDR3 spans 16 amino acids. CDR3 sequence: CSARTNRQASSYEQYF. In DNA, the CDR3 is TGCAGTGCTAGAACCAATAGACAGGCCAGCTCCTACGAGCAGTACTTC.

The table lists this clonotype with a few counts. V and J are TRBV5-5 and TRBJ2-1; weak D call: TRBD1 (6 bases). The CDR3 spans 13 residues. Trimming cost V 1 base and J 10 bases, with 12 bases left between them. Germline V gene data show CDR1 as SGHKS and CDR2 as YYEKEE (reference sequence). The CDR3 sequence: CASSLFTGTEQFF. The CDR3 coding sequence is TGTGCCAGCAGCTTGTTTACCGGGACAGAGCAGTTCTTC.

The chain couples TRBV4-1 to TRBJ1-1; D is unclear. V shed 4 bases and J shed 4 bases, with 7 bases lying between them. Germline V gene lookup returns CDR1 MGHRA and CDR2 YSYEKL. The CDR3 runs to 12 residues. In nucleotides, the CDR3 is TGCGCCAGCAGCCCGCGTAGCACTGAAGCTTTCTTT. Translated, it gives CASSPRSTEAFF.

The chain employs TRBV6-2 or TRBV6-3 and TRBJ2-3; TRBD1 matches at 10 bases. Germline CDR1 MNHEY, CDR2 SVGEGT. Trimming cost V 0 bases and J 10 bases; bases outside gene matches: 4. The CDR3 consists of 14 residues. Written as DNA, the CDR3 is TGTGCCAGCAGTTACTCCCTGACAGGGGGCGCGCAGTATTTT. Translation: CASSYSLTGGAQYF.

This clonotype occurred a few times. The genes are TRBV12-3 or TRBV12-4 and TRBJ1-2; D call uncertain. This CDR3 has 11 amino acids. V was shortened by 10 bases and J by 8 bases, with 14 bases between the two germline ends. This CDR3 reads CATRVGWGYTF. The CDR3 nucleotides are TGTGCCACCCGAGTAGGGTGGGGCTACACCTTC.

This CDR3 reads CATSGENGDTEAFF. As DNA, the CDR3 is TGTGCCACCAGTGGTGAGAACGGGGACACTGAAGCTTTCTTT. The chain has TRBV24-1 and TRBJ1-1; D is undetermined. Germline lookup yields CDR1 KGHDR and CDR2 SFDVKD. The germline V and J ends were trimmed by 5 bases and 3 bases, with 12 bases remaining between them. CDR3 length: 14 residues.

This clonotype was counted only a few times. V gene TRBV12-3 or TRBV12-4 combines with J gene TRBJ2-7; D is ambiguous. The CDR3 totals 15 residues. The V and J ends lost 6 bases and 2 bases respectively, with 17 bases between them. The CDR3, as DNA: TGTGCCAGCAGACCCTCCGCGGACGGAACCTACGAGCAGTACTTC. It translates to CASRPSADGTYEQYF.

The gene calls are TRBV28 and TRBJ1-2; 9 positions agree with TRBD1. Unmatched junction bases numbered 6, after V lost 2 bases and J lost 8 bases. This CDR3 is 14 amino acids long. Germline V gives CDR1 MDHEN, CDR2 SYDVKM. CDR3 in amino acids: CASSLPGQGKGYTF. Written as DNA, the CDR3 is TGTGCCAGCAGTTTACCGGGACAGGGAAAGGGCTACACCTTC.

The gene calls are TRBV5-6 and TRBJ2-2; the D is unclear. V dropped 2 bases and J dropped 3 bases, with 5 bases sitting between them. Per the germline V gene, CDR1 is SGHDT and CDR2 is YYEEEE. This CDR3 has 13 amino acids. CDR3 sequence (DNA): TGTGCCAGCAGCTTTGGATACACCGGGGAGCTGTTTTTT. Protein product: CASSFGYTGELFF. The full variable domain, with the rest looked up from reference TRBV5-6 and TRBJ2-2, is DAGVTQSPTHLIKTRGQQVTLRCSPKSGHDTVSWYQQALGQGPQFIFQYYEEEERQRGNFPDRFSGHQFPNYSSELNVNALLLGDSALYLCASSFGYTGELFFGEGSRLTVL.